This is a list of T cell receptor beta chains from one sample in a study of shared clonotypes between healthy human individuals. Sequencing used immunoSEQ multiplex PCR; TCRdb keeps in-frame clones, though not all of them. Found here are about 1.1 million clones, 75% to 80% of them singletons; the top ten hold approximately 0.5%. The sequenced sample consisted of memory CD4+ T cells from PBMCs. The receptors shown here come from a man younger than 35 in good health. Some clones in this sample may be carry-over from other donors' samples. Both conserved end residues are part of each CDR3. D genes are given only for firm matches. A row's size may be missing; if present it is once, few, many or a size class.

clone_size	v_call	d_call	j_call	cdr3_nt	cdr3_aa
.	TRBV19	.	TRBJ2-2	TGTGCCACCCTACGGCAGGGGAGGACCGGGGAGCTGTTTTTT	CATLRQGRTGELFF
.	TRBV30	.	TRBJ1-2	TGTGCCTGGGGGTATGGCTACACCTTC	CAWGYGYTF
.	TRBV2	.	TRBJ2-7	TGTGCCAGCAGTGAAGAGTACAGCGAGCAGTACTTC	CASSEEYSEQYF
.	TRBV19	TRBD2	TRBJ2-1	TGTGCCACCCGGACTAGCGGGAGCTGGAATGAGCAGTTCTTC	CATRTSGSWNEQFF
.	TRBV6-5	TRBD1	TRBJ1-1	TGTGCCAGCAGTTACAACAGGGGTCCGAACACTGAAGCTTTCTTT	CASSYNRGPNTEAFF
once	TRBV5-4	.	TRBJ2-5	TGTGCCAGCAGCTTGGCCGGGGAGACCCAGTACTTC	CASSLAGETQYF
.	TRBV6-5	.	TRBJ2-3	TGTGCCAGCAGGGAGGACTCCTACACAGATACGCAGTATTTT	CASREDSYTDTQYF
.	TRBV29-1	.	TRBJ2-7	TGCAGCGTTCACGTGTGGGGGGAGGAGGGCTACGAGCAGTACTTC	CSVHVWGEEGYEQYF
.	TRBV27	.	TRBJ2-7	TGTGCCAGCAGTTTTTTAGGGGAGGACTCCTACGAGCAGTACTTC	CASSFLGEDSYEQYF
.	TRBV5-4	.	TRBJ2-7	TGTGCCAGCAGTCGGAGGGACTCCTACGAGCAGTACTTC	CASSRRDSYEQYF
.	TRBV9	.	TRBJ1-3	TGTGCCAGCAGCGCACCTTCAACATCCTCTGGAAACACCATATATTTT	CASSAPSTSSGNTIYF
.	TRBV5-1	.	TRBJ2-7	TGCGCCAGCAGCATTACTGGGGTGGCAGCCTACGAGCAGTACTTC	CASSITGVAAYEQYF
.	TRBV2	TRBD2	TRBJ2-7	TGTGCCAGCTTGTGGGGGACTAACTCCTACGAGCAGTACTTC	CASLWGTNSYEQYF
.	TRBV5-1	TRBD2	TRBJ2-3	TGCGCCAGCAGCTTAATGCGGGAGACAAGCACAGATACGCAGTATTTT	CASSLMRETSTDTQYF
.	TRBV28	TRBD1	TRBJ2-2	TGTGCCAGCAGCCCAGGGGGCGCCTTTACCGGGGAGCTGTTTTTT	CASSPGGAFTGELFF
.	TRBV5-4	.	TRBJ1-2	TGTGCCAGCAGCTTGTTATCCGGGGCTCCTGGCTACACCTTC	CASSLLSGAPGYTF
.	TRBV28	.	TRBJ2-1	TGTGCCAGCAGCGTATTAAGTGAGCAGTTCTTC	CASSVLSEQFF
.	TRBV28	.	TRBJ1-5	TGTGCCAGCAGTTTATCAGGGTCAGGGTATCAGCCCCAGCATTTT	CASSLSGSGYQPQHF
few	TRBV2	TRBD2	TRBJ2-1	TGTGCCAGCAGACGAGCGGGAGAGGGTGAGCAGTTCTTC	CASRRAGEGEQFF
.	TRBV7-9	TRBD1	TRBJ2-6	TGTGCCAGCAGCGAGGGACAGGGGGCCTTTGGGGCCAACGTCCTGACTTTC	CASSEGQGAFGANVLTF
.	TRBV5-1	.	TRBJ2-1	TGCGCCAGCAGCTCGATGCACCGGGGGCAAGAGTTCTTC	CASSSMHRGQEFF
.	TRBV2	.	TRBJ2-1	TGTGCCAGCAGTCGGACGCGGGACTTAAGCGGGCAGTTCTTC	CASSRTRDLSGQFF
.	TRBV7-9	TRBD2	TRBJ2-7	TGTGCCAGCAGCTTAGGGGCCGGGACTAGCAGCTACGAGCAGTACTTC	CASSLGAGTSSYEQYF
many	TRBV2	.	TRBJ2-7	TGTGCCAGCAGCCGACAGAACTACGAGCAGTACTTC	CASSRQNYEQYF
few	TRBV6-1	TRBD1	TRBJ1-2	TGTGCCAGCAGTGCGTCTATACAGGGGAGGTATGGCTACACCTTC	CASSASIQGRYGYTF
.	TRBV5-1	TRBD2	TRBJ2-1	TGCGCCAGCAGCCACGCCGCTAGCGGGAGCTCCTACAATGAGCAGTTCTTC	CASSHAASGSSYNEQFF
.	TRBV5-6	TRBD2	TRBJ2-3	TGTGCCAGCAGCTTGGCCGTGGGCGGACTAGCGTTGGATACGCAGTATTTT	CASSLAVGGLALDTQYF
.	TRBV28	TRBD2	TRBJ2-1	TGTGCCAGCAGGTCGGGACTAGCGATTGAGCAGTTCTTC	CASRSGLAIEQFF
.	TRBV5-1	TRBD1	TRBJ2-7	TGCGCCAGCAGCTTGGGTCGGACAGGGGATTACGAGCAGTACTTC	CASSLGRTGDYEQYF